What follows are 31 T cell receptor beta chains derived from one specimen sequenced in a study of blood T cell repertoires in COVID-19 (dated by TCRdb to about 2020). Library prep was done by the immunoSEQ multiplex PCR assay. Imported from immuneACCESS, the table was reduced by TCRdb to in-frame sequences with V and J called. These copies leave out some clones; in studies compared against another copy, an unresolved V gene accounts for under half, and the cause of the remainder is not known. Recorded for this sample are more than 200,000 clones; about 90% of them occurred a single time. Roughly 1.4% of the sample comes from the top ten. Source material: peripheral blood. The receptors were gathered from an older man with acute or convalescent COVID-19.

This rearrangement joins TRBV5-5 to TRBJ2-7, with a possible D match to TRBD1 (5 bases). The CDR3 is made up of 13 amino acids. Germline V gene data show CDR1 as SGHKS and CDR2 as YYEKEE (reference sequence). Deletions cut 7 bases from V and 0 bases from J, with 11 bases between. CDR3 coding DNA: TGTGCCAGCGCGATACAGGCCTCCTACGAGCAGTACTTC. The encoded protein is CASAIQASYEQYF.

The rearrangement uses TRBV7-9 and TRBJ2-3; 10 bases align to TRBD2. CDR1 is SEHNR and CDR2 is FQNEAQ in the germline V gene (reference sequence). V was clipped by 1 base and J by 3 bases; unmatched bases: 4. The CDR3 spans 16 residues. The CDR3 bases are TGTGCCAGCAGCTTAGTAGCGGGAGGAACAACAGATACGCAGTATTTT. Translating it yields CASSLVAGGTTDTQYF. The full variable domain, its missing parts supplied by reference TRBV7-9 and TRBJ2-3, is DTGVSQNPRHKITKRGQNVTFRCDPISEHNRLYWYRQTLGQGPEFLTYFQNEAQLEKSRLLSDRFSAERPKGSFSTLEIQRTEQGDSAMYLCASSLVAGGTTDTQYFGPGTRLTVL.

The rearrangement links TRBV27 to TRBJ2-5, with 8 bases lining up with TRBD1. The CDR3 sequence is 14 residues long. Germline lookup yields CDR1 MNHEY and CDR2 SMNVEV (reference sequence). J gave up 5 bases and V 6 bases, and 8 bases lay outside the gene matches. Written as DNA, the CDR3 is TGTGCCAGCAGGCAGGGGGCTTTTAGGGAGACCCAGTACTTC. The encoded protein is CASRQGAFRETQYF.

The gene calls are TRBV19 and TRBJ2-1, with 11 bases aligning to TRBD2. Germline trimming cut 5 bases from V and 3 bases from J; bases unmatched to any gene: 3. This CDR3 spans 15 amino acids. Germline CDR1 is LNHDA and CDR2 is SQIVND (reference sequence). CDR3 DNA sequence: TGTGCCAGTAGTCGACTAGCGGGAAACTACAATGAGCAGTTCTTC. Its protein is CASSRLAGNYNEQFF.

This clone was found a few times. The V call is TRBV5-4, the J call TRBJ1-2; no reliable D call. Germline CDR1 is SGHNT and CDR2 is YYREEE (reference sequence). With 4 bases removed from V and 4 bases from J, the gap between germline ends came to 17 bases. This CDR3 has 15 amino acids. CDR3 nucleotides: TGTGCCAGCAGCACCCCCTTGGGAGGGTTCTATGGCTACACCTTC. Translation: CASSTPLGGFYGYTF.

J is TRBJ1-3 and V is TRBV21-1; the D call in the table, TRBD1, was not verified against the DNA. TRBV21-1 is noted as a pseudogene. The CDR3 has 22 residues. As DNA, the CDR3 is TGTGCCAGCAGCAGAAAAAACCCTACTTGCACTGACCCTGGGCACTCTGGAAACACCATATATTTT. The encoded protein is CASSRKNPTCTDPGHSGNTIYF.

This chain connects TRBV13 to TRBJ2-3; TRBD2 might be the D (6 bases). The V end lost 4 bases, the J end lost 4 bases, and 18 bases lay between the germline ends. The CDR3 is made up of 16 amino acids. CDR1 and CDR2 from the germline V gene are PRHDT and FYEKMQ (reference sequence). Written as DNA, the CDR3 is TGTGCCAGCAGCTCCGTGCGGGGTATAATTTCAGATACGCAGTATTTT. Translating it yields CASSSVRGIISDTQYF. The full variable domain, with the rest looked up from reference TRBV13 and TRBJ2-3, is AAGVIQSPRHLIKEKRETATLKCYPIPRHDTVYWYQQGPGQDPQFLISFYEKMQSDKGSIPDRFSAQQFSDYHSELNMSSLELGDSALYFCASSSVRGIISDTQYFGPGTRLTVL.

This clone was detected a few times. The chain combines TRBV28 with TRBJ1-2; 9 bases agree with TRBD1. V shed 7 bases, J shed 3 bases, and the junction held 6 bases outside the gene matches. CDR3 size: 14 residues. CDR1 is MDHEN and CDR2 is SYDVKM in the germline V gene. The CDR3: CASTPTGGHYGYTF. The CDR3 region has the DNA TGTGCCAGCACCCCAACAGGGGGCCACTATGGCTACACCTTC.

Here the CDR3 DNA reads TGTGCCAGCTCACCACCAGGGGGCCTCACTGAAGCTTTCTTT. Protein: CASSPPGGLTEAFF. This rearrangement joins TRBV18 to TRBJ1-1, with TRBD1 identical over 7 bases. The junction had 2 bases not matched to a gene; V was cut back by 0 bases and J by 4 bases. CDR1 is KGHSH, CDR2 LQKENI, per germline. The CDR3 length is 14 residues.

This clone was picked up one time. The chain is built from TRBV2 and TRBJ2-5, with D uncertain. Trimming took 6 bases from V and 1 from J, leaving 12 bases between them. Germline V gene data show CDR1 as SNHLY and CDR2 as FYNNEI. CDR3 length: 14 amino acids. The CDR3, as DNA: TGTGCCAGCAGGAGACAAGTACCCCAAGAGACCCAGTACTTC. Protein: CASRRQVPQETQYF.

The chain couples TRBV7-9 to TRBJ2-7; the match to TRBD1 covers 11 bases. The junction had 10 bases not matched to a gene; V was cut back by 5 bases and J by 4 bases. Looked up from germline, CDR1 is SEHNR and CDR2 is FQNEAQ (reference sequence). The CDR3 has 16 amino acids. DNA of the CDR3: TGTGCCAGCAGCAGTAGGACAGGGGGCGCCGGGTACGAGCAGTACTTC. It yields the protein CASSSRTGGAGYEQYF.

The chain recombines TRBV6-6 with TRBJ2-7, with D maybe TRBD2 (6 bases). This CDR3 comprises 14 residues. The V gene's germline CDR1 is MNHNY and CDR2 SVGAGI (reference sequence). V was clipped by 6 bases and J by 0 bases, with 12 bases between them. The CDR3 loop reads CASSSPGVSYEQYF. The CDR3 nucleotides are TGTGCCAGCAGCTCGCCGGGGGTCTCCTACGAGCAGTACTTC.

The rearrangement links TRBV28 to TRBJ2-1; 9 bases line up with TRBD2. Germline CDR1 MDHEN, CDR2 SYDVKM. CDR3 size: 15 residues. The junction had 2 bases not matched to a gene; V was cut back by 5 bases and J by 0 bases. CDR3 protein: CASSHSGSSYNEQFF. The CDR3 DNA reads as TGTGCCAGCAGTCATAGCGGGAGCTCCTACAATGAGCAGTTCTTC.

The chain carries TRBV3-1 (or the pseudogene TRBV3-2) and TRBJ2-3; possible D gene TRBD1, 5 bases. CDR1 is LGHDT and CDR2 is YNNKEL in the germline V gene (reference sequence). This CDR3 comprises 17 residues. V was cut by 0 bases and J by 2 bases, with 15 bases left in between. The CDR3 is CASSQDRSQGFTDTQYF. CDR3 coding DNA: TGTGCCAGCAGCCAAGATAGGTCCCAGGGTTTCACAGATACGCAGTATTTT.

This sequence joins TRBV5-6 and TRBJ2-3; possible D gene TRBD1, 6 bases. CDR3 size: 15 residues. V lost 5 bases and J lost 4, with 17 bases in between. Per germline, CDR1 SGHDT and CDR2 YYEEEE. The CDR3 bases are TGTGCCAGCAGACTAACAGGGTTAGAGGCAGATACGCAGTATTTT. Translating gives CASRLTGLEADTQYF.

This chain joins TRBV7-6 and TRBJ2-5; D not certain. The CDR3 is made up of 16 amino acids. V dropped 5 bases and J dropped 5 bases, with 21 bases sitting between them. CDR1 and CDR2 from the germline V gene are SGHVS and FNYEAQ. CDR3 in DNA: TGTGCCAGCAGCCCCAGACTCGCTCCGAGGTTGGAGACCCAGTACTTC. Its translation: CASSPRLAPRLETQYF.

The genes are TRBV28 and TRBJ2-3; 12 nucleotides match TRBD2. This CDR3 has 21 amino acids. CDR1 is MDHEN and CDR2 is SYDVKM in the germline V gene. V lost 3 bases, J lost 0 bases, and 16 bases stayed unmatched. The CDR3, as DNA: TGTGCCAGCAGTTTCCCGAGGACTAGCGGGACCGGGAGAGGTAGCACAGATACGCAGTATTTT. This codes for CASSFPRTSGTGRGSTDTQYF.

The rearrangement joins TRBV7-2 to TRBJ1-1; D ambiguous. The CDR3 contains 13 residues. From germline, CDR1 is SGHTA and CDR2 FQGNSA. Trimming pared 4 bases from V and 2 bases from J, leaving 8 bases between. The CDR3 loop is CASSSRLNTEAFF. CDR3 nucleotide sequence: TGTGCCAGCAGCTCCCGTCTTAACACTGAAGCTTTCTTT.

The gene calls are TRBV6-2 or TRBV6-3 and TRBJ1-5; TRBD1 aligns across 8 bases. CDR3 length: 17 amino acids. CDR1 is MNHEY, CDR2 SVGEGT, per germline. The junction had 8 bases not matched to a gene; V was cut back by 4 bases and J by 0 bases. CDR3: CASSWTGPDYSNQPQHF. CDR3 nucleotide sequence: TGTGCCAGCAGTTGGACAGGGCCAGATTATAGCAATCAGCCCCAGCATTTT.

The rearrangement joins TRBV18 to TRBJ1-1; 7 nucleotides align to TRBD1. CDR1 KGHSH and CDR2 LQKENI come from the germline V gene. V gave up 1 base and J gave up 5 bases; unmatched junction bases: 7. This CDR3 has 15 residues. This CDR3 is CASSPRRGRVTEAFF. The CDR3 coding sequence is TGTGCCAGCTCACCACGGAGGGGGCGGGTGACTGAAGCTTTCTTT.

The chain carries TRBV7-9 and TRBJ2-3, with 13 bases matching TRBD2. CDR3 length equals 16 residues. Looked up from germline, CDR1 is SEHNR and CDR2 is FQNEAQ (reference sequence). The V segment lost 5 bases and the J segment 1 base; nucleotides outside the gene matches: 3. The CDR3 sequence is CASSAGLAGRTDTQYF. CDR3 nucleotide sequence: TGTGCCAGCAGCGCGGGACTAGCGGGGCGCACAGATACGCAGTATTTT.

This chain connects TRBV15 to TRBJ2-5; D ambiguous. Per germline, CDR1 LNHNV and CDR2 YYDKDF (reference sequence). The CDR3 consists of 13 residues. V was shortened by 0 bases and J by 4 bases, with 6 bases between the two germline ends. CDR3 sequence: CATSRESRETQYF. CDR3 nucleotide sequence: TGTGCCACCAGCAGAGAGTCTCGAGAGACCCAGTACTTC.

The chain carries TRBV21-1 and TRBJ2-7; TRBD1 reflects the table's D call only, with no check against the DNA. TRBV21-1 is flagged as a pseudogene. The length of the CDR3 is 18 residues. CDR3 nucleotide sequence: TGTGCCAGCAGCAAAGATGGGCAAATCGACAGGGCATCCTACGAGCAGTACTTC. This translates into CASSKDGQIDRASYEQYF.

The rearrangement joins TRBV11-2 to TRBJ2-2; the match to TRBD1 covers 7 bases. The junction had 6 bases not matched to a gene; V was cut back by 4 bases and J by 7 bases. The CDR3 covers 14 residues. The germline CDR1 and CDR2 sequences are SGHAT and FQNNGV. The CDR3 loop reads CASSWERTGGELFF. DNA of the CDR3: TGTGCCAGCAGCTGGGAGCGGACAGGCGGGGAGCTGTTTTTT.

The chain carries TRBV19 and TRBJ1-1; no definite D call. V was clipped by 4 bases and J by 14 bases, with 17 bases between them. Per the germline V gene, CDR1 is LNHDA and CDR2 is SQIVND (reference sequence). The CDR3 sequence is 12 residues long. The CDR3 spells CASSNLELPPFF. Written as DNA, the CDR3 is TGTGCCAGTAGTAATCTAGAACTCCCTCCATTCTTT.

CDR3 sequence (DNA): TGTGCCAGTACCGACAGTACCTACGAGCAGTACTTC. Translated, it gives CASTDSTYEQYF. V and J are TRBV19 and TRBJ2-7; the D gene is possibly TRBD1 (5 bases). Germline CDR1 is LNHDA and CDR2 is SQIVND (reference sequence). V was cut by 7 bases and J by 2 bases, with 9 bases left in between. The CDR3 covers 12 residues.

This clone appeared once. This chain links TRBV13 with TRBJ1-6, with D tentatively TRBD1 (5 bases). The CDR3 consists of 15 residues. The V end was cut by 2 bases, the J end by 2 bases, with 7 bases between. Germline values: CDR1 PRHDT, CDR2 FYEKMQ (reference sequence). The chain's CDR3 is CASSLKGTYNSPLHF. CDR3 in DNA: TGTGCCAGCAGCTTAAAGGGGACCTATAATTCACCCCTCCACTTT.

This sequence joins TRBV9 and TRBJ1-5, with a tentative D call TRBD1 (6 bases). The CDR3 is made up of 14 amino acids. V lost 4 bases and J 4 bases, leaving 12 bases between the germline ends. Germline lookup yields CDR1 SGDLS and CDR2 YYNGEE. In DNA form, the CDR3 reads TGTGCCAGCAGCCCCGGGCAGGGGAATCAGCCCCAGCATTTT. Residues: CASSPGQGNQPQHF.

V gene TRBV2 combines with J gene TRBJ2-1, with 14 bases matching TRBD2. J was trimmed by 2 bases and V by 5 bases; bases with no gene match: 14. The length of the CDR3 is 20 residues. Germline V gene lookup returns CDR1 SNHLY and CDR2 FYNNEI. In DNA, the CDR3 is TGTGCCAGCAGTACCGCCTTAACCGGACTAGCGGGGGGAGCCTACAATGAGCAGTTCTTC. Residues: CASSTALTGLAGGAYNEQFF.

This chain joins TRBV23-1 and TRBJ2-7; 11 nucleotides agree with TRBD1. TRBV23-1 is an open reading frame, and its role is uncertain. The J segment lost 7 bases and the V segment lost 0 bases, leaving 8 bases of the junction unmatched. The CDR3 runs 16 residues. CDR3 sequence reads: CASSQSRTGGEYEQYF. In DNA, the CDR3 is TGCGCCAGCAGTCAATCGAGGACAGGGGGCGAGTATGAGCAGTACTTC.

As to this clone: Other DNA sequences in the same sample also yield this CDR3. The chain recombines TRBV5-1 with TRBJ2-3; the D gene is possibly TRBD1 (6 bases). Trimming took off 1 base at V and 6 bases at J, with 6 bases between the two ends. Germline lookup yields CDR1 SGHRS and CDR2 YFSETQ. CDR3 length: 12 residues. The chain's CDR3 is CASSLRGDTQYF. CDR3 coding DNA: TGCGCCAGCAGCTTGAGGGGGGATACGCAGTATTTT.